A selection of T cell receptor beta chains follows, all from one sample in a study of blood T cell repertoires in COVID-19. The data were produced by immunoSEQ multiplex PCR, yet TCRdb's version contains in-frame clones alone and is incomplete. Of some 250,000 clones listed, approximately 85% were seen once; the top ten hold under 0.95%. Material: peripheral blood. The source is a woman aged 25 to 39 with acute or convalescent COVID-19. Both conserved end residues are part of each CDR3. D genes are given only for firm matches. Size values are once, few and many counts, or a class for expanded clones, and some rows have none.

v_call,d_call,j_call,clone_size,cdr3_nt,cdr3_aa
TRBV10-3,NA,TRBJ1-1,NA,TGTGCCATCTGCAGGGTTCCCCGCGACACTGAAGCTTTCTTT,CAICRVPRDTEAFF
TRBV3-1/TRBV3-2,NA,TRBJ1-3,few,TGTGCCAGCAGCCAAGAAGAGGTAGTGATCGGAAACACCATATATTTT,CASSQEEVVIGNTIYF
TRBV6-5,TRBD2,TRBJ2-1,NA,TGTGCCAGCAGTTACTTGTGGACTAGCGGGAGTGGCGAGCAGTTCTTC,CASSYLWTSGSGEQFF
TRBV27,TRBD2,TRBJ2-7,NA,TGTGCCAGCAGTTTAATGGGCGGGAGTACAAACGAGCAGTACTTC,CASSLMGGSTNEQYF
TRBV7-9,NA,TRBJ1-1,NA,TGTGCCAGCGGTAGGAACACTGAAGCTTTCTTT,CASGRNTEAFF
TRBV27,NA,TRBJ1-2,NA,TGTGCCAGCACCGGGGGGGGGAGCTATGGCTACACCTTC,CASTGGGSYGYTF
TRBV12-3/TRBV12-4,NA,TRBJ2-5,NA,TGTGCCAGCAGTTTTAGGCTAGCGGAGACCCAGTACTTC,CASSFRLAETQYF
TRBV20-1,TRBD2,TRBJ2-7,NA,TGCAGTGCTAGTGAGTCCGGGACTAGCGCCTACGAGCAGTACTTC,CSASESGTSAYEQYF
TRBV2,NA,TRBJ2-1,once,TGTGCCAGCAGTGGCGAGGGATTGAGCTCCTACAATGAGCAGTTCTTC,CASSGEGLSSYNEQFF
TRBV5-1,NA,TRBJ2-5,NA,TGCGCCAGCAGCCTCAGCGGATCTCTGGGAGAGACCCAGTACTTC,CASSLSGSLGETQYF
TRBV11-3,NA,TRBJ1-2,NA,TGTGCCAGCAGCGCTACGGGCTATGGCTACACCTTC,CASSATGYGYTF
TRBV28,NA,TRBJ1-2,NA,TGTGCCAGCCTCCCGGGGGGTGACTATGGCTACACCTTC,CASLPGGDYGYTF
TRBV6-5,NA,TRBJ2-2,NA,TGTGCCAGCCGGACACCGCCAGGCGGGGAGCTGTTTTTT,CASRTPPGGELFF
TRBV19,NA,TRBJ1-3,NA,TGTGCCAGCCTTCCTTTTGGCCGCCCGTCTGGAAACACCATATATTTT,CASLPFGRPSGNTIYF
TRBV12-5,TRBD1,TRBJ1-3,NA,TGTGCTAGTGCCTTAACCCGGGACAGGGCTGGAAACACCATATATTTT,CASALTRDRAGNTIYF